This paragraph reports one TCR beta chain. These data belong to a study of human T cells and chemical hapten exposure. Germline V gene sequence: CDR1 GTSNPN, CDR2 SVGIG (reference sequence). This CDR3 is 12 amino acids long. J gave up 11 bases and V 0 bases, and 6 bases lay outside the gene matches. The time point denotes: patch test 2, 6 weeks after DPC sensitization. The treatment denotes: therapeutic diphenylcyclopropenone sensitization with weekly scalp DPC. TCRdb reprocessed the RACE reads with MiXCR, giving one entry per CDR3 protein. Here the sample spans under 85,000 distinct CDR3 sequences, 10% being singletons.

This chain uses TRBV30 with TRBJ1-2; TRBD1 agrees at 7 bases. This specimen consisted of whole blood, obtained in connection with sensitization to the hapten diphenylcyclopropenone (DPC). This TCR was recovered from a woman in her fifties or sixties with alopecia areata. Some clones in this sample may be carry-over from other donors' samples. The CDR3 region has the DNA TGTGCCTGGAGTGTATTCGGCAGGGGGTACACCTTC. The encoded protein is CAWSVFGRGYTF.